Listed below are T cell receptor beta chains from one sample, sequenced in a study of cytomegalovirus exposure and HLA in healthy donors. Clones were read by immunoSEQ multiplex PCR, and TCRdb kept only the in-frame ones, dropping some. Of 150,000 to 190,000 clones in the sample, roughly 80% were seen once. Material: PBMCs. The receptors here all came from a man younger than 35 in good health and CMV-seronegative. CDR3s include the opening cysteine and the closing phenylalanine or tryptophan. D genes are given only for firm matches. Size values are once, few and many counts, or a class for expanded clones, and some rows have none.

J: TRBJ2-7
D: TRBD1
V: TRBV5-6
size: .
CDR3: CASSLGQGAQKEYF
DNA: TGTGCCAGCAGCCTGGGACAGGGGGCGCAGAAGGAGTACTTC

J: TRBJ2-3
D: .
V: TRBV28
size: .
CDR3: CASSLEGYTQYF
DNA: TGTGCCAGCAGTTTAGAGGGTTATACGCAGTATTTT

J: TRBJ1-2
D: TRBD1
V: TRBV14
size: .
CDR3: CASSQGTGENYGYTF
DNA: TGTGCCAGCAGCCAAGGGACAGGAGAAAACTATGGCTACACCTTC

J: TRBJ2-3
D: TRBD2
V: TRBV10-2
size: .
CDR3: CASIQTSGNTDTQYF
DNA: TGCGCCAGCATCCAGACTAGCGGAAACACAGATACGCAGTATTTT

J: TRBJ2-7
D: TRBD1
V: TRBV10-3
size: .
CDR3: CAISSRTGDYEQYF
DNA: TGTGCCATCAGTAGCCGGACAGGGGACTACGAGCAGTACTTC

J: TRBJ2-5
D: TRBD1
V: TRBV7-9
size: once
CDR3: CSSSLPGTGRLSETQYF
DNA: TGTTCCAGCAGCTTACCCGGGACAGGGCGGTTAAGTGAGACCCAGTACTTC

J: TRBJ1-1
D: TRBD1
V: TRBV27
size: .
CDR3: CASSPQGADTEAFF
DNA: TGTGCCAGCAGTCCTCAGGGGGCGGACACTGAAGCTTTCTTT

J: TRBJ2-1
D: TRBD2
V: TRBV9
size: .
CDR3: CASSAPASGRGYNEQFF
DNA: TGTGCCAGCAGCGCCCCTGCAAGCGGGAGGGGCTACAATGAGCAGTTCTTC

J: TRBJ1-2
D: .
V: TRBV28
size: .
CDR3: CASSLIGFGYGYTF
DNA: TGTGCCAGCAGTTTAATCGGGTTTGGATACGGCTACACCTTC

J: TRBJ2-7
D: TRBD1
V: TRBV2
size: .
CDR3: CASGGQGQDEQYF
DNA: TGTGCCAGTGGGGGACAGGGACAGGACGAGCAGTACTTC

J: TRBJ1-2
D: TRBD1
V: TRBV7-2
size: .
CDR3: CASSSAGTENYGYTF
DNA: TGTGCCAGCAGCTCGGCCGGGACAGAGAACTATGGCTACACCTTC

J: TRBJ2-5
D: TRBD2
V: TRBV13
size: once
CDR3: CASTQGGTSGRIQETQYF
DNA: TGTGCCAGCACCCAGGGCGGGACTAGCGGGAGAATCCAAGAGACCCAGTACTTC

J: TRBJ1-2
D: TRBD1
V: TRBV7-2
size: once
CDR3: CASSSAPGQTSANYGYTF
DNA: TGTGCCAGCAGCTCTGCCCCGGGACAGACGTCAGCTAACTATGGCTACACCTTC

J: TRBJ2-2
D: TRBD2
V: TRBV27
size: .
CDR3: CASTGGPGLGNTGELFF
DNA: TGTGCCAGCACTGGAGGACCGGGACTAGGGAACACCGGGGAGCTGTTTTTT

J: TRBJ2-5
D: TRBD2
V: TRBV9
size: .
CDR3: CASSARGGWQETQYF
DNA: TGTGCCAGCAGCGCCCGGGGGGGATGGCAAGAGACCCAGTACTTC

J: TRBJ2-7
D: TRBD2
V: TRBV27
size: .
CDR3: CASSWRGTSGRSEQYF
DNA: TGTGCCAGCAGTTGGCGGGGGACTAGCGGGAGAAGCGAGCAGTACTTC